A single T cell receptor beta chain is shown here with its context. Reverse transcription of about 0.5 to 1 ug RNA used random hexamers. TCRdb reprocessed the immunoSEQ multiplex PCR reads with MiXCR, giving one entry per CDR3 protein. Of about 80,000 distinct CDR3 sequences in the sample, more than 85% were seen once. The data were taken from a study of CD8 T cells in Susac syndrome. This CDR3 comprises 15 residues. Germline V CDR1 and CDR2: GTSNPN, SVGIG (reference sequence). V lost 0 bases to trimming and J lost 2 bases, with 11 bases between them. The material sequenced was CD8+ T cells from PBMCs. The TCR originated in a human donor with multiple sclerosis. The rearrangement links TRBV30 to TRBJ2-1; unclear D gene. CDR3 coding DNA: TGTGCCTGGAGTGTTGGGCTAGTCCCCTACAATGAGCAGTTCTTC. Translation: CAWSVGLVPYNEQFF. Full variable domain (outside the CDR3, taken from reference TRBV30 and TRBJ2-1): SQTIHQWPATLVQPVGSPLSLECTVEGTSNPNLYWYRQAAGRGLQLLFYSVGIGQISSEVPQNLSASRPQDRQFILSSKKLLLSDSGFYLCAWSVGLVPYNEQFFGPGTRLTVL.